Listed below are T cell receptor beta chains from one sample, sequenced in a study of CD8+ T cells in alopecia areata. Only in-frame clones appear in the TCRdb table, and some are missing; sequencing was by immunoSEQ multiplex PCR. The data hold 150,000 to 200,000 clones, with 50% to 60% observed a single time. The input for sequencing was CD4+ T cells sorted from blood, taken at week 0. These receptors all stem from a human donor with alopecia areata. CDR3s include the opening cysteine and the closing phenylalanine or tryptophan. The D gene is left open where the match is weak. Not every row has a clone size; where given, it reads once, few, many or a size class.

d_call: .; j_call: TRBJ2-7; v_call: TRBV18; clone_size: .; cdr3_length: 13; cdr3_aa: CASKGLSSYEQYF; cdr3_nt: TGTGCCAGCAAGGGACTTTCCTCCTACGAGCAGTACTTC
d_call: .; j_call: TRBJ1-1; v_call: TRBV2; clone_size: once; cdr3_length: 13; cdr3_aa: CASSMGENTEAFF; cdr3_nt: TGTGCCAGCAGTATGGGCGAGAACACTGAAGCTTTCTTT
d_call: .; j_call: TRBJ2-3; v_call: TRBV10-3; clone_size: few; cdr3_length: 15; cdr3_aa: CAIRAGGGETDTQYF; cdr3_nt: TGTGCCATAAGGGCAGGAGGGGGAGAAACAGATACGCAGTATTTT
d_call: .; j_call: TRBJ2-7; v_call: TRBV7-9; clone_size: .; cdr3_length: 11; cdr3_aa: CASSLADEQYF; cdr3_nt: TGTGCCAGCAGCTTAGCGGACGAGCAGTACTTC
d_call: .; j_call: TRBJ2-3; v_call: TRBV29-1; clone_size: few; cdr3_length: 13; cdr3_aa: CSVDHVKGGTQYF; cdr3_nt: TGCAGCGTTGATCACGTTAAGGGCGGTACGCAGTATTTT
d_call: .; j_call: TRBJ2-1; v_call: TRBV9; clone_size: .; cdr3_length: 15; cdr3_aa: CASSVIAGTYNEQFF; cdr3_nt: TGTGCCAGCAGCGTAATAGCTGGGACCTACAATGAGCAGTTCTTC
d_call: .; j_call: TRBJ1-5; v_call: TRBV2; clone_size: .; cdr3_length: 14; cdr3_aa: CASSAPGFYQPQHF; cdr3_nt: TGTGCCAGCAGCGCCCCAGGGTTTTATCAGCCCCAGCATTTT
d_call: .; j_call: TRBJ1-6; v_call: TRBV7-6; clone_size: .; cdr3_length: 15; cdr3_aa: CASSLAEGSNSPLHF; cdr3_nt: TGTGCCAGCAGCTTAGCGGAGGGTAGTAATTCACCCCTCCACTTT
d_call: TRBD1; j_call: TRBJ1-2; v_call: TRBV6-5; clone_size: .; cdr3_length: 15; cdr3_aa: CASSSWDRRARGYTF; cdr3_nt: TGTGCCAGCAGTTCCTGGGACAGGAGGGCGCGAGGCTACACCTTC
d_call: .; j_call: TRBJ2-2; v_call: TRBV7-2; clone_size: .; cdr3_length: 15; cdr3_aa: CASSLGTLDTGELFF; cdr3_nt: TGTGCCAGCAGCTTAGGGACCCTTGACACCGGGGAGCTGTTTTTT
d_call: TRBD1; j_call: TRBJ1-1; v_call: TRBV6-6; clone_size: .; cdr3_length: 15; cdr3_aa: CATDYRGRGSLEAFF; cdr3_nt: TGTGCCACCGATTACAGGGGGCGCGGGTCCCTTGAAGCTTTCTTT
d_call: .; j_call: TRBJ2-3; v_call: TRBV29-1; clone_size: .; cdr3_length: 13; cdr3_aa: CSVKGRVTDTQYF; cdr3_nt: TGCAGCGTTAAGGGAAGGGTAACAGATACGCAGTATTTT
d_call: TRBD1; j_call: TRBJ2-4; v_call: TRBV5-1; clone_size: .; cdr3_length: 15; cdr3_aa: CASSLVGDRLNIQYF; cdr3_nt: TGCGCCAGCAGCTTGGTAGGGGACAGGTTAAACATTCAGTACTTC
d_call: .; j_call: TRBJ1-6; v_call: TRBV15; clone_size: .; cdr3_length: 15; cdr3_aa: CATSRAVHQTSPLHF; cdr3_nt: TGTGCCACCAGCAGAGCCGTACACCAGACCTCACCCCTCCACTTT
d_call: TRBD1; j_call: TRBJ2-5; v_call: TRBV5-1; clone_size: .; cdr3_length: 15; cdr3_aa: CASSDTTGGGETQYF; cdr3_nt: TGCGCCAGCAGCGACACCACAGGGGGAGGAGAGACCCAGTACTTC
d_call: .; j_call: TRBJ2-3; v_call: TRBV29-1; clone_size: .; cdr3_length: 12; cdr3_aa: CSVYTATDTQYF; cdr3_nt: TGCAGCGTTTATACGGCCACAGATACGCAGTATTTT
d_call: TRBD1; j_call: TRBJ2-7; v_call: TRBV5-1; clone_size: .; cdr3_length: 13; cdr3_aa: CASSLARTGEQYF; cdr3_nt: TGCGCCAGCAGCTTGGCCAGGACAGGCGAGCAGTACTTC
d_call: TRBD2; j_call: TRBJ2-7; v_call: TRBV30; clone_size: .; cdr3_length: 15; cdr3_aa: CAWSFAVGGAYEQYF; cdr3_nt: TGTGCCTGGAGTTTCGCCGTGGGAGGGGCCTACGAGCAGTACTTC
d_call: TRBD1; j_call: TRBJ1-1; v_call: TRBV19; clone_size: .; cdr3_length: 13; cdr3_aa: CASSIDWDSEAFF; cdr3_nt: TGTGCCAGTAGTATAGATTGGGACAGCGAAGCTTTCTTT
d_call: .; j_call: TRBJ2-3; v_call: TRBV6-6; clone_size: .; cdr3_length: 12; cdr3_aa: CASKGGGLHLYF; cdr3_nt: TGTGCCAGCAAAGGGGGGGGACTTCACCTATATTTT
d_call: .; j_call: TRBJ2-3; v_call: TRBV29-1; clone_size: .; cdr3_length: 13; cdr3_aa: CSVGGLSTDTQYF; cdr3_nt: TGCAGCGTTGGTGGACTAAGCACAGATACGCAGTATTTT
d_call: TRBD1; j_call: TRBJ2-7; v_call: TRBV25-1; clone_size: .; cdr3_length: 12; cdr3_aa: CATQTGLYEQYF; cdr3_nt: TGTGCCACCCAGACAGGGCTCTACGAGCAGTACTTC
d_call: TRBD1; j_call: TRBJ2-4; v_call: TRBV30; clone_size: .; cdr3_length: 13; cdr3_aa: CAWGTDAKNIQYF; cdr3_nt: TGTGCCTGGGGGACAGACGCCAAAAACATTCAGTACTTC
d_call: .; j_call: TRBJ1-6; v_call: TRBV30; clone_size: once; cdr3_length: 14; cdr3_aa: CAWRIGLRNSPLHF; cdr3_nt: TGTGCCTGGAGAATTGGGCTTCGGAATTCACCCCTCCACTTT
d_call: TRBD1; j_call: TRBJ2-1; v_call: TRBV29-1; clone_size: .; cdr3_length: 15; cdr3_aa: CSVGGGQGLYNEQFF; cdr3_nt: TGCAGCGTGGGAGGAGGACAGGGCCTCTACAATGAGCAGTTCTTC
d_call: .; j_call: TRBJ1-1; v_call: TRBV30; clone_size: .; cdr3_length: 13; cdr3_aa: CAWREWGGDEAFF; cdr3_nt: TGTGCCTGGAGAGAATGGGGTGGCGATGAAGCTTTCTTT
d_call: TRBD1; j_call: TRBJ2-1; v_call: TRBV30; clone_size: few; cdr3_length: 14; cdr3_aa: CAWRRQGASNEQFF; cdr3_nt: TGTGCCTGGAGAAGGCAGGGGGCTTCCAATGAGCAGTTCTTC
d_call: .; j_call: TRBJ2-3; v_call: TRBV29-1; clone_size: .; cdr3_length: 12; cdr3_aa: CSVVRDTDTQYF; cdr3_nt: TGCAGCGTTGTCCGGGACACAGATACGCAGTATTTT
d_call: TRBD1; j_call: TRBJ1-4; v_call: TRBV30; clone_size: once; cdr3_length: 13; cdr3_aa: CAWSAGQREKLFF; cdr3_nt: TGTGCCTGGAGTGCGGGACAGCGCGAAAAACTGTTTTTT
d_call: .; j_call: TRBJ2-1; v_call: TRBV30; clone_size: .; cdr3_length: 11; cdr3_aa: CAWSVADEQFF; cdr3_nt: TGTGCCTGGAGTGTGGCGGATGAGCAGTTCTTC
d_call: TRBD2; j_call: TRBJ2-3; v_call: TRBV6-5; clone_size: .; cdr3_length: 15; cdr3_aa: CASSLGAGGQDTQYF; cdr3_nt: TGTGCCAGCAGCCTGGGGGCGGGGGGGCAAGATACGCAGTATTTT
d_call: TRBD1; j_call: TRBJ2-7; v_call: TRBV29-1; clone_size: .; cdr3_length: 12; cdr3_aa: CSADRGEGEQYF; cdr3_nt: TGCAGCGCCGACAGGGGAGAAGGCGAGCAGTACTTC
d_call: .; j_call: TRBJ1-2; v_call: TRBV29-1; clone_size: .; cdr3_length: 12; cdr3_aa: CSVVDLNYGYTF; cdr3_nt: TGCAGCGTTGTTGACCTAAACTATGGCTACACCTTC
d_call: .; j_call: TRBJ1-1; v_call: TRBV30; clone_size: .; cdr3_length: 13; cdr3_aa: CAQNRGGGTEAFF; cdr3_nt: TGTGCTCAAAATCGGGGTGGAGGCACTGAAGCTTTCTTT
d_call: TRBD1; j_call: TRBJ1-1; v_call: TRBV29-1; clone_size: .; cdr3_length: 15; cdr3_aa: CSVEVDRALNTEAFF; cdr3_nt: TGCAGCGTTGAAGTGGACAGGGCACTCAACACTGAAGCTTTCTTT
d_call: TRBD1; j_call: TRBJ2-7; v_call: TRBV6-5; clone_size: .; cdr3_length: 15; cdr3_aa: CASSSWTGTPYEQYF; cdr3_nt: TGTGCCAGCAGTTCGTGGACAGGAACTCCCTACGAGCAGTACTTC
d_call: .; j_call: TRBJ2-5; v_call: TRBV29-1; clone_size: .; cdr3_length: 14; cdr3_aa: CSVGRRTHQETQYF; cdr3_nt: TGCAGCGTTGGTAGACGAACCCACCAAGAGACCCAGTACTTC
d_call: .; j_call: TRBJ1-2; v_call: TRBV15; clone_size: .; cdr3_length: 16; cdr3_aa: CATSFVGSGGSYGYTF; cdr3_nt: TGTGCCACCAGCTTTGTCGGGTCGGGGGGCTCCTATGGCTACACCTTC
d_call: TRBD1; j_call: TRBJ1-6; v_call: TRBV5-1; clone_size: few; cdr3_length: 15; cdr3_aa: CASSLDRGRNSPLHF; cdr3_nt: TGCGCCAGCAGCTTGGACAGGGGGCGAAATTCACCCCTCCACTTT
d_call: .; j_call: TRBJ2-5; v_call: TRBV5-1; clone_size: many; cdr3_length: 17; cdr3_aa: CASSLRVGRQVPETQYF; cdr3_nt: TGCGCCAGCAGCTTGAGGGTCGGCCGACAGGTACCGGAGACCCAGTACTTC
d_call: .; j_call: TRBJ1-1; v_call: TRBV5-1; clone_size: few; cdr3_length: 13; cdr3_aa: CASSSASNTEAFF; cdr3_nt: TGCGCCAGCAGCTCGGCATCGAACACTGAAGCTTTCTTT
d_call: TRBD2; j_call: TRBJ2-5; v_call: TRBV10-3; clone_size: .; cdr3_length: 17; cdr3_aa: CAISGTSGGRREETQYF; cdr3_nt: TGTGCCATCAGTGGGACTAGCGGGGGCCGGCGTGAAGAGACCCAGTACTTC
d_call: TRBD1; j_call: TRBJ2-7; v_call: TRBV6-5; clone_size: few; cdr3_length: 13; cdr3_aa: CASSSPDRYEQYF; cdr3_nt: TGTGCCAGCAGTTCCCCGGACAGGTACGAGCAGTACTTC